This T cell receptor (beta chain) was sequenced for a study of T cells expressing NK-cell markers. UMIs accompanied the 5'RACE template switching by which TCR beta cDNA was made. TCRdb reanalyzed the 5' RACE reads, giving one entry per CDR3 protein sequence and no DNA. Recorded for this sample: fewer than 200,000 distinct CDR3 sequences. Germline V gene sequence: CDR1 SGHRS, CDR2 YFSETQ. CDR3 length equals 14 residues. The TCR was taken from a woman between 18 and 69 years old in good health. The V gene is TRBV5-1, the J gene TRBJ2-1; absent DNA, TCRdb's TRBD2 call cannot be checked. Material for sequencing was blood T cells: a sorted CD56 or NKG2C T cell subset, CD4+ or CD8+ T cells, or bulk PBMC T cells (not recorded which). This chain's CDR3 is CASSSGEPGNEQFF.